The T cell receptor beta chain described here comes from a study of T cell responses to AZD1222 COVID-19 vaccine. CDR3 size: 15 residues. V lost 3 bases to trimming and J lost 5 bases, with 16 bases between them. Germline CDR1 MNHEY, CDR2 SMNVEV (reference sequence). The table came from immunoSEQ multiplex PCR; TCRdb's copy has only in-frame clones and leaves some out. The sample consists of around 260,000 clones, approximately 93% of them appearing once. The chain carries TRBV27 and TRBJ1-1; D is undetermined. Sequenced material: peripheral blood, taken on day 0 of AZD1222 vaccination. The origin of this receptor is an adult in good health. Written as DNA, the CDR3 is TGTGCCAGCAGTTTGGCGGGGAGAAGTAGGACTGAAGCTTTCTTT. Protein product: CASSLAGRSRTEAFF.